The 30 T cell receptor beta chains below all came from one sample that was sequenced in a study of blood T cell repertoires in COVID-19. The protocol was immunoSEQ multiplex PCR, while the TCRdb copy is restricted to in-frame clones and leaves out a portion. This table has 250,000 to 350,000 clones, 90% appearing once. Sequencing was performed on PBMCs or T cells enriched from blood (not recorded which). The source of these receptors is a man aged 55 to 70 who had recovered from COVID-19.

The chain employs TRBV7-9 and TRBJ2-7, with 15 positions matching TRBD2. Germline V gives CDR1 SEHNR, CDR2 FQNEAQ (reference sequence). The V and J ends lost 5 bases and 5 bases, in that order; junction bases with no gene match: 10. The CDR3 totals 17 residues. CDR3 amino acids: CASSPGLAGGPTHEQYF. The CDR3 DNA follows: TGTGCCAGCAGCCCAGGACTAGCGGGAGGGCCTACCCACGAGCAGTACTTC.

This clone was seen only a few times. The chain employs TRBV3-1 (or the pseudogene TRBV3-2) and TRBJ1-2, with D possibly matching TRBD1 (6 bases). This CDR3 comprises 14 residues. The V and J ends lost 5 bases and 8 bases respectively, with 18 bases between them. In germline, CDR1 is LGHDT, CDR2 YNNKEL (reference sequence). Here the CDR3 DNA reads TGTGCCAGCAGCTACGCCACAGGGATTTTGGGCTACACCTTC. Amino acids: CASSYATGILGYTF.

This rearrangement joins TRBV5-4 to TRBJ2-2, with a possible D match to TRBD1 (5 bases). With 1 base removed from V and 2 bases from J, the gap between germline ends came to 15 bases. The germline V gene has CDR1 SGHNT and CDR2 YYREEE (reference sequence). The CDR3 is 17 amino acids. CDR3 nucleotide sequence: TGTGCCAGCAGCTTGTGGGCAACCCAGGGCAACACCGGGGAGCTGTTTTTT. Translated: CASSLWATQGNTGELFF. Full variable domain (outside the CDR3, taken from reference TRBV5-4 and TRBJ2-2): ETGVTQSPTHLIKTRGQQVTLRCSSQSGHNTVSWYQQALGQGPQFIFQYYREEENGRGNFPPRFSGLQFPNYSSELNVNALELDDSALYLCASSLWATQGNTGELFFGEGSRLTVL.

The rearrangement uses TRBV19 and TRBJ2-7; 9 bases are shared with TRBD1. Germline V gives CDR1 LNHDA, CDR2 SQIVND (reference sequence). V dropped 3 bases and J dropped 2; count of bases not matched to a gene: 5. The CDR3 is 15 amino acids. The chain's CDR3 is CASSITGTGTYEQYF. The CDR3 DNA follows: TGTGCCAGTAGTATCACCGGGACAGGGACCTACGAGCAGTACTTC.

In its sample, this clone was seen once. This chain links TRBV18 with TRBJ1-4; D may be TRBD1 (6 bases). V lost 2 bases, J lost 3 bases, and 10 bases lay in between. The germline gives CDR1 KGHSH, CDR2 LQKENI. The CDR3 extends over 15 amino acids. This chain's CDR3 is CASSPRGTPNEKLFF. CDR3 nucleotide sequence: TGTGCCAGCTCACCAAGGGGGACCCCTAATGAAAAACTGTTTTTT.

The chain combines TRBV4-1 with TRBJ1-3; possibly TRBD1 for D (6 bases). The germline V gene has CDR1 MGHRA and CDR2 YSYEKL. The length of the CDR3 is 16 residues. V dropped 2 bases and J dropped 1 base, with 12 bases sitting between them. The CDR3, as DNA: TGCGCCAGCAGCCAATCGGCCACAGGGTCTGGAAACACCATATATTTT. This translates into CASSQSATGSGNTIYF.

The chain joins TRBV19 to TRBJ2-2, with a tentative D call TRBD1 (6 bases). Germline V lookup: CDR1 LNHDA, CDR2 SQIVND (reference sequence). V was clipped by 6 bases and J by 4 bases, with 12 bases between them. The length of the CDR3 is 14 residues. In DNA form, the CDR3 reads TGTGCCAGTAGCTACAGGGTGTTCACCGGGGAGCTGTTTTTT. It specifies CASSYRVFTGELFF.

The chain combines TRBV18 with TRBJ2-7; the match to TRBD1 covers 7 bases. Germline V gives CDR1 KGHSH, CDR2 LQKENI. Trimming took 3 bases from V and 2 from J; bases not matched to a gene: 7. The CDR3 contains 15 residues. The CDR3, as DNA: TGTGCCAGCTCACCGAAAGATGGGACAGCCTACGAGCAGTACTTC. As protein: CASSPKDGTAYEQYF.

The V gene is TRBV24-1, the J gene TRBJ2-2; 7 nucleotides align to TRBD1. The CDR3 covers 14 residues. After removal of 4 bases from V and 7 bases from J, the junction contained 5 bases not matched to a gene. Germline V gene lookup returns CDR1 KGHDR and CDR2 SFDVKD. CDR3 coding DNA: TGTGCCACCAGTGAATCAAGGGGGCTCGGGGAGCTGTTTTTT. It codes for CATSESRGLGELFF.

The gene calls are TRBV18 and TRBJ2-7; 10 nucleotides align to TRBD1. V trimming: 3 bases; J trimming: 3 bases; junction bases outside the gene matches: 14. Germline V gene lookup returns CDR1 KGHSH and CDR2 LQKENI. The length of the CDR3 is 18 residues. This CDR3 is CASSPTGGYGLSDYEQYF. The CDR3 region has the DNA TGTGCCAGCTCACCGACAGGGGGCTATGGTTTGTCGGACTACGAGCAGTACTTC.

The rearrangement joins TRBV5-1 to TRBJ2-2; TRBD2 aligns across 8 bases. CDR1 is SGHRS, CDR2 YFSETQ, per germline. This CDR3 has 16 amino acids. Losses at the gene ends were 3 bases for V and 7 bases for J; bases not matched to a gene: 11. The CDR3 is CASSSRESGSGGELFF. In DNA, the CDR3 is TGCGCCAGCAGCTCCCGGGAGAGCGGGAGCGGCGGGGAGCTGTTTTTT. Supplemented by reference TRBV5-1 and TRBJ2-2, the full variable domain reads KAGVTQTPRYLIKTRGQQVTLSCSPISGHRSVSWYQQTPGQGLQFLFEYFSETQRNKGNFPGRFSGRQFSNSRSEMNVSTLELGDSALYLCASSSRESGSGGELFFGEGSRLTVL.

The V call is TRBV6-5, the J call TRBJ2-2; D unclear. The ends were cut back, 7 bases at V and 3 bases at J, with 6 bases in the middle. Germline V gene lookup returns CDR1 MNHEY and CDR2 SVGAGI. The CDR3 is made up of 12 amino acids. The CDR3 DNA follows: TGTGCCAGCATCGGGTACACCGGGGAGCTGTTTTTT. This sequence encodes CASIGYTGELFF.

The genes are TRBV6-6 and TRBJ2-7; 7 bases are a match to TRBD1. This CDR3 spans 14 amino acids. After removal of 6 bases from V and 2 bases from J, the junction contained 7 bases not matched to a gene. Per the germline V gene, CDR1 is MNHNY and CDR2 is SVGAGI (reference sequence). The CDR3 coding sequence is TGTGCCAGCAGCCCCTCGGGACAGACCTACGAGCAGTACTTC. Amino acids: CASSPSGQTYEQYF.

This clone was recorded once. Other nucleotide sequences in the sample specify the same CDR3. The chain carries TRBV9 and TRBJ2-5; D possibly corresponds to TRBD1 (6 bases). The germline V gene has CDR1 SGDLS and CDR2 YYNGEE. The CDR3 has 14 residues. V was clipped by 0 bases and J by 2 bases, with 8 bases between them. CDR3 region: CASSVDRGQETQYF. The CDR3 DNA reads TGTGCCAGCAGCGTAGATAGGGGGCAAGAGACCCAGTACTTC.

The chain carries TRBV4-1 and TRBJ1-5; D is possibly TRBD1 (6 bases). Germline V gene data show CDR1 as MGHRA and CDR2 as YSYEKL. Deletions cut 1 base from V and 0 bases from J, with 10 bases between. This CDR3 is built from 16 residues. CDR3 protein: CASSQGGTHSNQPQHF. Written as DNA, the CDR3 is TGCGCCAGCAGCCAAGGAGGGACACATAGCAATCAGCCCCAGCATTTT.

The V call is TRBV5-1, the J call TRBJ2-1; 8 bases agree with TRBD2. Germline trimming cut 0 bases from V and 5 bases from J; bases unmatched to any gene: 4. CDR1 and CDR2 from the germline V gene are SGHRS and YFSETQ. The CDR3 runs to 15 residues. The CDR3 DNA follows: TGCGCCAGCAGCTTGGTGGTAGCGGGAAACAATGAGCAGTTCTTC. Protein: CASSLVVAGNNEQFF.

V is TRBV19 and J is TRBJ1-4; 8 positions agree with TRBD1. The V gene's germline CDR1 is LNHDA and CDR2 SQIVND (reference sequence). V shed 6 bases and J 5 bases; nucleotides not matched to a gene: 5. This CDR3 has 14 residues. CDR3 in amino acids: CASRGTGGNEKLFF. CDR3 sequence (DNA): TGTGCCAGTAGGGGGACAGGTGGCAATGAAAAACTGTTTTTT.

This chain links TRBV5-8 with TRBJ1-4, with 9 bases aligning to TRBD1. The CDR3 runs 18 residues. Germline values: CDR1 SGHTS, CDR2 YDEGEE. Trimming at V came to 3 bases and at J to 5 bases, leaving 14 bases not matched to a gene. The CDR3 spells CASSYGQGHTLGNEKLFF. CDR3 nucleotide sequence: TGTGCCAGCAGCTACGGACAGGGGCATACCTTGGGGAATGAAAAACTGTTTTTT.

V gene TRBV30 combines with J gene TRBJ2-2, with TRBD2 identical over 13 bases. V was pared by 3 bases and J by 4 bases, with 5 bases of the junction left unmatched. Germline CDR1 reads GTSNPN; CDR2 reads SVGIG (reference sequence). There are 16 residues in the CDR3. The CDR3 loop reads CAWSWTSGGFTGELFF. In DNA, the CDR3 is TGTGCCTGGAGCTGGACTAGCGGGGGTTTCACCGGGGAGCTGTTTTTT.

On this clone itself: Germline is not matched at one junction end, which may reflect a read error. CDR3 sequence reads: CASSQVGLHTDTQYF. The CDR3 DNA reads TGCGCCAGCAGTCAAGTGGGACTGCACACAGATACGCAGTATTTT. V usage is TRBV4-1 and J usage is TRBJ2-3, with TRBD2 as a possible D gene (6 bases). The CDR3 contains 15 residues. The germline gives CDR1 MGHRA, CDR2 YSYEKL.

This CDR3 reads CASRTGDNEKLFF. CDR3 sequence (DNA): TGTGCCAGCAGGACAGGGGACAATGAAAAACTGTTTTTT. This rearrangement joins TRBV28 to TRBJ1-4, with 8 nucleotides matching TRBD1. V lost 6 bases, J lost 5 bases, and 2 bases stayed unmatched. Germline V lookup: CDR1 MDHEN, CDR2 SYDVKM. CDR3 length: 13 residues.

The chain joins TRBV6-5 to TRBJ2-7; 11 bases are a match to TRBD2. The V and J ends lost 6 bases and 4 bases, in that order; junction bases with no gene match: 8. The germline V gene encodes CDR1 MNHEY and CDR2 SVGAGI. The CDR3 covers 15 residues. The CDR3 bases are TGTGCCAGCAGGAAGACTAGCGGGGAGTCTTACGAGCAGTACTTC. Translation gives CASRKTSGESYEQYF.

The genes are TRBV7-9 and TRBJ2-3; D perhaps matches TRBD2 (7 bases). Trimming removed 5 bases from V and 0 bases from J, with 15 bases in between. The CDR3 is 16 amino acids. Germline CDR1 is SEHNR and CDR2 is FQNEAQ (reference sequence). In DNA, the CDR3 is TGTGCCAGCAGCCACGGGGGGCGGGACAGCACAGATACGCAGTATTTT. Residues: CASSHGGRDSTDTQYF. The full variable domain, completed using reference TRBV7-9 and TRBJ2-3, is DTGVSQNPRHKITKRGQNVTFRCDPISEHNRLYWYRQTLGQGPEFLTYFQNEAQLEKSRLLSDRFSAERPKGSFSTLEIQRTEQGDSAMYLCASSHGGRDSTDTQYFGPGTRLTVL.

This rearrangement joins TRBV25-1 to TRBJ1-1, with D perhaps matching TRBD1 (6 bases). Germline CDR1 MGHDK, CDR2 SYGVNS. Trimming left V 7 bases short and J 5 bases short, with 20 bases between. The CDR3 length is 15 residues. CDR3 sequence (DNA): TGTGCCAGCATGGTGGGGGGGGGCCAGGGAACTGAAGCTTTCTTT. Encoded protein: CASMVGGGQGTEAFF.

This chain connects TRBV7-9 to TRBJ1-4; TRBD1 is a possible D gene (5 bases). Germline-derived CDR1 and CDR2 are SEHNR and FQNEAQ (reference sequence). Between the trimmed V and J ends, which lost 5 bases and 7 bases, there was a span of 14 bases. The CDR3 loop spans 14 amino acids. This CDR3 reads CASSRDSGREKLFF. The CDR3 coding sequence is TGTGCCAGCAGCCGGGACTCCGGGCGTGAAAAACTGTTTTTT. The full variable domain, its missing parts supplied by reference TRBV7-9 and TRBJ1-4, is DTGVSQNPRHKITKRGQNVTFRCDPISEHNRLYWYRQTLGQGPEFLTYFQNEAQLEKSRLLSDRFSAERPKGSFSTLEIQRTEQGDSAMYLCASSRDSGREKLFFGSGTQLSVL.

The chain couples TRBV19 to TRBJ1-3; D is possibly TRBD1 (6 bases). Per germline, CDR1 LNHDA and CDR2 SQIVND (reference sequence). V lost 9 bases and J 0 bases, leaving 12 bases between the germline ends. This CDR3 is 14 amino acids long. CDR3 amino acids: CASDQGSSGNTIYF. The CDR3 DNA reads as TGTGCCAGCGATCAGGGGAGCTCTGGAAACACCATATATTTT.

A remark on this clone: A much larger clone differs from this one at a single base, so this may be a read error. The chain recombines TRBV27 with TRBJ2-1; 12 nucleotides align to TRBD2. The CDR3 covers 16 residues. Per the germline V gene, CDR1 is MNHEY and CDR2 is SMNVEV (reference sequence). Unmatched junction bases numbered 13, after V lost 5 bases and J lost 11 bases. This CDR3 reads CASSTTPWTSGKKQFF. CDR3 in DNA: TGTGCCAGCAGTACTACTCCCTGGACTAGCGGGAAGAAGCAGTTCTTC.

The chain employs TRBV28 and TRBJ1-6, with 8 positions matching TRBD1. In germline, CDR1 is MDHEN, CDR2 SYDVKM. The CDR3 length is 13 residues. Losses at the gene ends were 6 bases for V and 13 bases for J; bases not matched to a gene: 8. CDR3 loop: CASSNRQGLPLHF. The CDR3 DNA is TGTGCCAGCAGCAACCGACAGGGGCTGCCCCTCCACTTT.

The chain has TRBV11-3 and TRBJ2-3; 7 bases agree with TRBD2. Trimming at V came to 3 bases and at J to 1 base, leaving 4 bases not matched to a gene. The CDR3 length is 15 residues. Germline CDR1 SGHNT, CDR2 YENEEA. The CDR3 DNA reads TGTGCCAGCAGCTTGTTGGGGGGGGGCACAGATACGCAGTATTTT. Translation gives CASSLLGGGTDTQYF.

The rearrangement uses TRBV5-1 and TRBJ1-2; TRBD1 matches 10 bases. Germline lookup yields CDR1 SGHRS and CDR2 YFSETQ. There are 14 residues in the CDR3. After removal of 4 bases from V and 8 bases from J, the junction contained 8 bases not matched to a gene. CDR3 sequence (DNA): TGCGCCAGCAGCACGGGGACAGGGGTCGGGGGCTACACCTTC. Amino acids: CASSTGTGVGGYTF.